Sequencing of this T cell receptor beta chain was carried out in a study of blood T cell repertoires in COVID-19. The overall study: There were acute and convalescent COVID-19 samples, and they came from the United States, Italy and Spain.

This clone was recorded only once. V lost 1 base and J 0 bases, leaving 6 bases between the germline ends. Germline V gene lookup returns CDR1 SGHDT and CDR2 YYEEEE. This CDR3 is 14 amino acids long. Seattle's cohort entered during active infection and was followed longitudinally. Per the original data handling: Estimation of nucleated cell counts was performed using reference gene primer amplification. Profiled with immunoSEQ multiplex PCR; TCRdb holds only in-frame clones, not every one. V and J calls and clone size are copied from that table; D and trimming were computed from the DNA. The data show about 260,000 clones, 80% to 95% seen once.

The sample consisted of peripheral blood. The chain is built from TRBV5-6 and TRBJ2-3; D unresolved. This clonotype originated in a person aged 18-35 years with COVID-19, enrolled during active disease. Written as DNA, the CDR3 is TGTGCCAGCAGCTTGTCCCCTAGCACAGATACGCAGTATTTT. It specifies CASSLSPSTDTQYF.